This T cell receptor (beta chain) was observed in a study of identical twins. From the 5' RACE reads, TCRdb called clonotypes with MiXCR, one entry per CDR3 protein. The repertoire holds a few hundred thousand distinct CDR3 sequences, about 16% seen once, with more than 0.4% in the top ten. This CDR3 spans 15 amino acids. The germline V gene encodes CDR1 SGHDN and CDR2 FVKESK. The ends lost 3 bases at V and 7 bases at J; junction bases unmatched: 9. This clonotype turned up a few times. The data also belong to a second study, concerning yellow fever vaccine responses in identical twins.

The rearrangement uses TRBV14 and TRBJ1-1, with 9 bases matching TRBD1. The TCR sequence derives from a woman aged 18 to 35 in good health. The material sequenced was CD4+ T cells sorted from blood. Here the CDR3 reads CASSHSLQGADEAFF. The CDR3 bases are TGTGCCAGCAGCCACTCCCTACAGGGGGCCGATGAAGCTTTCTTT.